This TCR beta chain appears in the sequencing data of a study of Ad26.COV2.S vaccination and SARS-CoV-2 variants. Study context: Once or twice, 56 days apart, Ad26.COV2.S was delivered intramuscularly. Points from the study as a whole: Researchers reported similar non-spike TCR breadth in vaccine and placebo recipients.

This sample's treatment: roughly 18 received Ad26.COV2.S at low or high dose, single or two shots; a few received placebo; per-sample allocation not given. Repertoires come from day 63 after the first vaccine or placebo injection. Its platform was an Ad26 vector, and its expressed antigen was Wuhan-strain SARS-CoV-2 spike. Clones were read by immunoSEQ multiplex PCR, and TCRdb kept only the in-frame ones, dropping some. The sample has 300,000 to 400,000 clones; under 90% are singletons. The V gene lost 6 bases and the J gene lost 2 bases, with 14 bases spanning the gap. Per germline, CDR1 SQVTM and CDR2 ANQGSEA. The CDR3 is 14 residues long. To note about this clone: What it recognizes is unknown.

The chain combines TRBV29-1 with TRBJ2-4, with D perhaps assigned TRBD1 or TRBD2 (5 bases each). Sequencing was performed on peripheral blood, taken in a trial of Ad26.COV2.S vaccine versus placebo. The sequence was obtained from a person between 18 and 60 years old who received the Ad26.COV2.S COVID-19 vaccine or a placebo. The CDR3 DNA reads as TGCAGCGTAGAGGGGCAATTGTCCAAAAACATTCAGTACTTC. The encoded protein is CSVEGQLSKNIQYF.